This TCR beta chain was profiled in a study of radiation and T cells in renal cell carcinoma. Germline CDR1 SGHNT, CDR2 YYREEE (reference sequence). The CDR3 is 14 amino acids. With 4 bases removed from V and 8 bases from J, the gap between germline ends came to 16 bases. Time point meaning: blood 4 weeks post-SBRT, at nephrectomy. Treatment given: 15 Gy SBRT to primary tumor, nephrectomy 4 weeks later. Libraries were prepared by immunoSEQ multiplex PCR; TCRdb keeps only in-frame clonotypes and omits some of them. This table holds approximately 150,000 clones, 70% to 90% found once. This TCR was sampled from a woman aged 50 to 60 with renal cell carcinoma. The V and J genes are TRBV5-4 and TRBJ2-1; D may match TRBD1 or TRBD2 (6 bases each). Sequences were derived from blood, sampled from a patient whose treatment included radiotherapy and nephrectomy. CDR3 DNA sequence: TGTGCCAGCAGCCGCTCTAGGGGGGAAGATGAGCAGTTCTTC. It codes for CASSRSRGEDEQFF.